Shown below are 8 T cell receptor beta chains from a single sample sequenced in a study of blood T cells in healthy people across ages. A second roughly 6 to 11 cycle PCR used barcoded and J-beta primers. In TCRdb, the 5' RACE reads were re-called with MiXCR into one record per CDR3 protein. Of approximately 900,000 distinct CDR3 sequences listed, roughly 48% are singletons. The sample consisted of blood. These receptor sequences come from a man aged 25 to 45 in good health.

There are many counts of this clonotype. J is TRBJ2-7 and V is TRBV3-1; 7 bases match TRBD1. In germline, CDR1 is LGHDT, CDR2 YNNKEL (reference sequence). This CDR3 is 14 amino acids long. Trimming at V came to 7 bases and at J to 6 bases, leaving 12 bases not matched to a gene. The DNA for the CDR3 is TGTGCCAGCACCTCGACAGGGACGAGCTCCGAGCAGTACTTC. Protein: CASTSTGTSSEQYF.

The V call is TRBV6-6, the J call TRBJ2-5, with 9 bases aligning to TRBD1. The end of the DNA is better explained by TRBJ2-7, so the J call may be wrong. The CDR3 totals 12 residues. Germline V gene lookup returns CDR1 MNHNY and CDR2 SVGAGI (reference sequence). CDR3 sequence: CATQDRGDEQYF. CDR3 nucleotide sequence: TGTGCCACCCAGGACAGGGGCGACGAGCAGTACTTC.

This clonotype was observed a handful of times. The chain has TRBV20-1 and TRBJ2-5; 8 nucleotides agree with TRBD2. The assigned J gene may be wrong: the sequence end matches TRBJ2-7 better. The CDR3 extends over 16 amino acids. Germline assignment: CDR1 DFQATT and CDR2 SNEGSKA (reference sequence). CDR3 sequence: CSASDAGTSLQAEQYF. For the CDR3, the DNA is TGCAGTGCTAGCGACGCCGGGACTAGTCTTCAGGCCGAGCAGTACTTC.

In this sample, this clonotype turned up a few times. V usage is TRBV6-6 and J usage is TRBJ2-3; the D gene is possibly TRBD2 (6 bases). This CDR3 has 13 residues. CDR1 and CDR2 from the germline V gene are MNHNY and SVGAGI (reference sequence). The germline V and J ends were trimmed by 10 bases and 1 base, with 12 bases remaining between them. CDR3 loop: CATQTGGTDTQYF. The CDR3 DNA follows: TGTGCCACCCAAACGGGGGGCACAGATACGCAGTATTTT.

V and J are TRBV7-2 and TRBJ2-7; 8 nucleotides match TRBD1. CDR1 and CDR2 (germline): SGHTA, FQGNSA. Trimming cost V 1 base and J 2 bases; bases outside gene matches: 7. The CDR3 spans 16 residues. Written as DNA, the CDR3 is TGTGCCAGCAGCTTAGTAGGCGGGACAGGAGCCTACGAGCAGTACTTC. It yields the protein CASSLVGGTGAYEQYF.

This clonotype has just a few counts. The rearrangement links TRBV6-6 to TRBJ2-7; D remains unclear. Germline V CDR1 and CDR2: MNHNY, SVGAGI (reference sequence). The V and J ends lost 8 bases and 2 bases respectively, with 10 bases between them. The CDR3 contains 12 residues. The CDR3 bases are TGTGCCAGCCTCTCGCCTGCCTACGAGCAGTACTTC. This sequence encodes CASLSPAYEQYF.

The J gene is TRBJ1-5, the V gene TRBV6-1, with TRBD1 matching 9 bases. Looked up from germline, CDR1 is MNHNS and CDR2 is SASEGT. This CDR3 region has 18 residues. V was clipped by 5 bases and J by 4 bases; unmatched bases: 15. In nucleotides, the CDR3 is TGTGCCAGCAGTCGGGCAGCGGGTACAGGGGGCAATAATCAGCCCCAGCATTTT. Translated: CASSRAAGTGGNNQPQHF.

The chain is built from TRBV12-3 or TRBV12-4 and TRBJ2-1; D is unclear. CDR3 length: 15 residues. Deletions cut 3 bases from V and 4 bases from J, with 13 bases between. DNA of the CDR3: TGTGCCAGCAGTTTTATGAGTCTTTCTTACAATGAGCAGTTCTTC. Amino acid sequence: CASSFMSLSYNEQFF.